This T cell receptor beta chain is from a study of T cell responses to AZD1222 COVID-19 vaccine. Study-wide results and limits: Reportedly, nearly half of unique spike TCRs recognized epitopes outside B.1.351/B.1.1.7 mutations. Among the donors, most were white British and more were female, and clonal diversity was possibly underestimated.

This clone appeared a single time. Its antigen is not known. TCRdb keeps only in-frame clones here, not all; method: immunoSEQ multiplex PCR. The sample gives roughly 97,000 clones, around 86% of which show up once; 3.3% is in the top ten. CDR1 is SGDLS and CDR2 is YYNGEE in the germline V gene. The CDR3 has 13 amino acids. The germline V and J ends were trimmed by 3 bases and 7 bases, with 8 bases remaining between them. The V and J genes are TRBV9 and TRBJ1-6, with D possibly matching TRBD1 (6 bases). The sequenced sample was peripheral blood, obtained 28 days after the second dose of the MenACWY control vaccine. The TCR was taken from an adult who received the MenACWY meningococcal vaccine as a control. The CDR3 spells CASSEQGNSPLHF. The DNA of the CDR3 is TGTGCCAGCAGCGAACAGGGAAATTCACCCCTCCACTTT.